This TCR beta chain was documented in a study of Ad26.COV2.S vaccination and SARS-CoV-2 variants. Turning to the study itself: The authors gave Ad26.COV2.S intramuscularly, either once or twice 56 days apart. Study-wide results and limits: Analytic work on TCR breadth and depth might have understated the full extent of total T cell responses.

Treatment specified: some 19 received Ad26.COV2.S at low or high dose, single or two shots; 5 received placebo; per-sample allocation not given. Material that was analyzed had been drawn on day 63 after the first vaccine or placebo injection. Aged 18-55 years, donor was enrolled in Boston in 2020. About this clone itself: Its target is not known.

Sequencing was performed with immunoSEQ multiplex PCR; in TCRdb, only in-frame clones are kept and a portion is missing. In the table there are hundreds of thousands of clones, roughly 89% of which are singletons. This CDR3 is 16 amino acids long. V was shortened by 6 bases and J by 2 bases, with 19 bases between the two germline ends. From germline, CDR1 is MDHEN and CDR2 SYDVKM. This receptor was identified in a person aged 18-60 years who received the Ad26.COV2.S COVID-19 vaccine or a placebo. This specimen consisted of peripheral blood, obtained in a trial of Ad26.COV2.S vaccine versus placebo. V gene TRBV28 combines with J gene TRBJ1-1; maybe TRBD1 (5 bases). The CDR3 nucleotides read TGTGCCAGCAGCCCGGCGGTCCCCGGGGCAAACACTGAAGCTTTCTTT. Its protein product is CASSPAVPGANTEAFF. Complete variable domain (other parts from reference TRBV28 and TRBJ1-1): DVKVTQSSRYLVKRTGEKVFLECVQDMDHENMFWYRQDPGLGLRLIYFSYDVKMKEKGDIPEGYSVSREKKERFSLILESASTNQTSMYLCASSPAVPGANTEAFFGQGTRLTVV.